The clone carrying this T cell receptor (beta chain) was seen at least ten times. The record originates from a study of early T cells in non-severe SARS-CoV-2 infection. CDR1 is KGHDR and CDR2 is SFDVKD in the germline V gene. The CDR3 has 15 residues. Trimming shortened V by 4 bases and J by 3 bases, and 14 bases separated the two germline ends. The TCR library protocol attached unique molecular identifiers to the individual cDNA molecules. TCRdb ran MiXCR on the 5' RACE reads and lists one entry per CDR3 protein. The sample shows roughly 32,000 distinct CDR3 sequences, roughly 9.2% of them seen only once.

This clonotype was sampled from an adult who was a healthcare worker with PCR-confirmed SARS-CoV-2 infection or an uninfected control (not recorded which). This chain uses TRBV24-1 with TRBJ1-1; the D gene is possibly TRBD1 (6 bases). The specimen sequenced was whole blood. CDR3: CATSDSTRGDTEAFF. The DNA of the CDR3 is TGTGCCACCAGTGACTCGACAAGGGGGGACACTGAAGCTTTCTTT.